This T cell receptor (beta chain) was recorded in a study of shared clonotypes between healthy human individuals. Study-wide background: A donor's plate count was three for CD4 naive and three for CD4 memory; CD8 naive had two and CD8 memory one. General observations from the study: The donor pool, a small one, limited the genetic and exposure-history diversity represented. Four donors held around 5% of naive CD4 clonotypes in common.

In the case of this clone: Its antigen remains unknown.

The CDR3 consists of 14 residues. Per germline, CDR1 MNHNS and CDR2 SASEGT. Trimming pared 9 bases from V and 0 bases from J, leaving 14 bases between. The donors, all of them Caucasian adults, lived in Nashville, Tennessee. The repertoire was sequenced with immunoSEQ multiplex PCR; TCRdb's copy has only in-frame clones and lacks some. The table lists hundreds of thousands of clones, around 72% of them singletons, with over 1.5% in the top ten. This TCR was recovered from a woman aged 25 to 45 in good health. The material sequenced was memory CD4+ T cells sorted from blood. The sample's subset: CD45RA-negative fraction. The rearrangement joins TRBV6-1 to TRBJ1-1, with D tentatively TRBD1 (5 bases). The CDR3 region is CASTGGWMNTEAFF. The CDR3 DNA sequence: TGTGCCAGTACGGGGGGGTGGATGAACACTGAAGCTTTCTTT.